This T cell receptor beta chain was sequenced during a study of cytomegalovirus exposure and HLA in healthy donors. V dropped 6 bases and J dropped 3; count of bases not matched to a gene: 3. Germline CDR1 and CDR2: MNHEY and SMNVEV (reference sequence). The CDR3 spans 13 residues. With 60 Vbeta and 13 Jbeta primers, the PCR was carried out. Using immunoSEQ multiplex PCR, the repertoire was profiled, and TCRdb retains in-frame clones only, with some absent. The sample has over 100,000 clones; around nine tenths are singletons. Sequencing was carried out using PBMCs. The sequence was collected from a woman aged 25 to 39 in good health and CMV-seronegative. The gene calls are TRBV27 and TRBJ1-1, with TRBD1 matching 8 bases. In DNA, the CDR3 is TGTGCCAGCAGCTGGACAGGGCACACTGAAGCTTTCTTT. Translating it yields CASSWTGHTEAFF.